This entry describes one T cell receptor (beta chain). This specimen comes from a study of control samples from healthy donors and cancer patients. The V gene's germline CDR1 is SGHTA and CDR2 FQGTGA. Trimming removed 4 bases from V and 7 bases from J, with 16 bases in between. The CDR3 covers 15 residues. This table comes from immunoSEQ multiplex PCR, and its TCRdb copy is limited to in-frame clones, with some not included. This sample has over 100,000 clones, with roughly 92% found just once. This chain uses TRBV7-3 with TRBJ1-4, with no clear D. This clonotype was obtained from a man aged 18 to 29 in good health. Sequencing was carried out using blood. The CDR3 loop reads CASSSSFRDLEKLFF. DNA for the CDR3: TGTGCCAGCAGCTCAAGCTTCCGGGATCTTGAAAAACTGTTTTTT.